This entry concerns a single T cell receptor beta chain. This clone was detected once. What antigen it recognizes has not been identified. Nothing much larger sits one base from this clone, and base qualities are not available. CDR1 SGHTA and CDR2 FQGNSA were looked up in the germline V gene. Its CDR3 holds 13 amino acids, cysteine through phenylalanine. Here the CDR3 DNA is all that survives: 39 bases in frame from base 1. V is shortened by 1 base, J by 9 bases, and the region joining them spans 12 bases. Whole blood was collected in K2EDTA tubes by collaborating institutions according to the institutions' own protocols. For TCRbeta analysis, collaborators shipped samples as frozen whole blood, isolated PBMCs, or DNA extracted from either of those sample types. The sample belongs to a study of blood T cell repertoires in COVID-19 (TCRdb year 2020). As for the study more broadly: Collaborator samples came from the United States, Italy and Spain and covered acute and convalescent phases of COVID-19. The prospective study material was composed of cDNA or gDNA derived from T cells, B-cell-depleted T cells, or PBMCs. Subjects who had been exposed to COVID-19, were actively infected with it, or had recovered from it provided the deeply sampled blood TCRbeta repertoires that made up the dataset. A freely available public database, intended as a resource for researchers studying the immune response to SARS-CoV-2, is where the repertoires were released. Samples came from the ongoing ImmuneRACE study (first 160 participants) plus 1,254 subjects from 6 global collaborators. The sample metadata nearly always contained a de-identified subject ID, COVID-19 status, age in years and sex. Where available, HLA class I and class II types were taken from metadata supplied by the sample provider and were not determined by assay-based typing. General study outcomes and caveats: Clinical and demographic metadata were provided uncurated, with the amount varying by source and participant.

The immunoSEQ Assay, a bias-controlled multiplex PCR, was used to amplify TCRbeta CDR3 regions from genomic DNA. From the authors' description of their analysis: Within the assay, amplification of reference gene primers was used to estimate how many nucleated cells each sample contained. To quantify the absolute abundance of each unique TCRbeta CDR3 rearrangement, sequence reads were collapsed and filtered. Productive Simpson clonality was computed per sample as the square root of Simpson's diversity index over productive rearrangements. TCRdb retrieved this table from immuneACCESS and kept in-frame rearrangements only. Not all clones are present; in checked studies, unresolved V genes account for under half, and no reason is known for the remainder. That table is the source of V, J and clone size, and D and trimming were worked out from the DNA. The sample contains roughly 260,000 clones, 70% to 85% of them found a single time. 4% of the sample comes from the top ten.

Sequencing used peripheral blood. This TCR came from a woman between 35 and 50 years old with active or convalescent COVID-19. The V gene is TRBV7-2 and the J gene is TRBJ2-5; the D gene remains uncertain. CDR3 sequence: CASSLGLEWAQYF. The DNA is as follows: TGTGCCAGCAGCTTAGGGTTGGAGTGGGCCCAGTACTTC.